The 21 T cell receptor beta chains listed next were all sequenced from one sample in a study of blood T cells in healthy people across ages. Through a sample-barcoded 5' primer and a J-beta primer mix, a second PCR was run for roughly 6 to 11 cycles. TCRdb called the 5' RACE reads again in MiXCR, with one record for every CDR3 protein. This sample has about 640,000 distinct CDR3 sequences, with roughly 43% found just once. Sequencing input: blood. These receptors came from an elderly man in good health.

This rearrangement joins TRBV6-2 or TRBV6-3 to TRBJ1-2; 7 bases line up with TRBD1. Germline V gene lookup returns CDR1 MNHEY and CDR2 SVGEGT. The V segment lost 0 bases and the J segment 3 bases; nucleotides outside the gene matches: 4. The CDR3 spans 15 residues. The CDR3 is CASSYSKGAYYGYTF. In DNA form, the CDR3 reads TGTGCCAGCAGTTACTCTAAGGGGGCATACTATGGCTACACCTTC.

V usage is TRBV12-3 or TRBV12-4 and J usage is TRBJ1-1; D unclear. Deletions cut 2 bases from V and 3 bases from J, with 7 bases between. This CDR3 spans 13 amino acids. CDR3 sequence reads: CASSLLVDTEAFF. The CDR3 coding sequence is TGTGCCAGCAGTTTATTGGTGGACACTGAAGCTTTCTTT.

This clonotype came up once. Mismatch with germline at one junction end may stem from a read error. The CDR3 nucleotides read TGTGCCATCCAAACAGGGGCAGAGTCACCCCCCCACTTT. The encoded protein is CAIQTGAESPPHF. The chain is built from TRBV10-3 and TRBJ1-6; 7 bases map to TRBD1. Germline V gene lookup returns CDR1 ENHRY and CDR2 SYGVKD. CDR3 size: 13 residues.

The V gene is TRBV4-3, the J gene TRBJ2-3; TRBD2 agrees at 12 bases. The CDR3 extends over 17 amino acids. V trimming: 1 base; J trimming: 2 bases; junction bases outside the gene matches: 4. In germline, CDR1 is LGHNA, CDR2 YSLEER. The chain's CDR3 is CASSQGLAGAPTDTQYF. In DNA form, the CDR3 reads TGCGCCAGCAGCCAAGGACTAGCGGGAGCCCCCACAGATACGCAGTATTTT.

This clonotype has just a few counts. The DNA of the CDR3 is TGTGCCAGCAGCTTGGTTCAGGGGCTCGAGCAGTACTTC. Translating gives CASSLVQGLEQYF. The chain joins TRBV5-5 to TRBJ2-7, with D perhaps matching TRBD1 (6 bases). Germline V gene sequence: CDR1 SGHKS, CDR2 YYEKEE (reference sequence). Trimming removed 0 bases from V and 6 bases from J, with 10 bases in between. The CDR3 length is 13 residues.

Worth noting for this clonotype: A much more abundant neighbour one base away suggests this may be a read error. The J gene is TRBJ2-7, the V gene TRBV6-2 or TRBV6-3; D call uncertain. V lost 2 bases to trimming and J lost 3 bases, with 17 bases between them. The germline V gene has CDR1 MNHEY and CDR2 SVGEGT. The CDR3 sequence is 16 residues long. CDR3 protein: CASSYTQRAAVYEQYF. Here the CDR3 DNA reads TGTGCCAGCAGTTACACCCAACGAGCTGCGGTCTACGAGCAGTACTTC.

The chain combines TRBV7-9 with TRBJ2-4; no clear D gene. The germline gives CDR1 SEHNR, CDR2 FQNEAQ (reference sequence). The CDR3 length is 14 residues. V was cut by 2 bases and J by 1 base, with 6 bases left in between. The CDR3 is CASSLTAAKNIQYF. CDR3 nucleotide sequence: TGTGCCAGCAGCTTAACGGCGGCCAAAAACATTCAGTACTTC.

This clonotype was seen more than once but under ten times. The V and J genes are TRBV20-1 and TRBJ2-1, with 14 bases lining up with TRBD2. The CDR3 runs to 17 residues. Per germline, CDR1 DFQATT and CDR2 SNEGSKA (reference sequence). The V and J ends lost 4 bases and 6 bases, in that order; junction bases with no gene match: 11. The CDR3: CSATTNLGLAGVNEQFF. CDR3 sequence (DNA): TGCAGTGCTACAACCAATCTGGGACTAGCGGGAGTCAATGAGCAGTTCTTC.

Written as DNA, the CDR3 is TGCAGCGTTGCTTGGGATCCCTCCTACGAGCAGTACTTC. Amino acids: CSVAWDPSYEQYF. The chain joins TRBV29-1 to TRBJ2-7; D not resolved. The CDR3 length is 13 residues. Trimming left V 4 bases short and J 0 bases short, with 10 bases between. CDR1 and CDR2 (germline): SQVTM, ANQGSEA.

This clonotype was recorded a few times. The chain has TRBV7-8 and TRBJ2-6; a weak D match, TRBD1 (5 bases). CDR3 length: 15 amino acids. Germline loops: CDR1 SGHVS, CDR2 FQNEAQ. Trimming removed 10 bases from V and 2 bases from J, with 15 bases in between. As DNA, the CDR3 is TGTGCCACCGGTGGAGACAGACCTGGGGCCAACGTCCTGACTTTC. Amino acid sequence: CATGGDRPGANVLTF.

The rearrangement uses TRBV6-2 or TRBV6-3 and TRBJ2-3, with TRBD2 matching over 8 bases. After removal of 0 bases from V and 4 bases from J, the junction contained 6 bases not matched to a gene. The length of the CDR3 is 16 residues. Germline CDR1 is MNHEY and CDR2 is SVGEGT. This chain's CDR3 is CASSYSGTSLSDTQYF. The CDR3 nucleotides are TGTGCCAGCAGTTACTCCGGGACTAGTTTGTCAGATACGCAGTATTTT.

The chain recombines TRBV6-5 with TRBJ2-3, with D perhaps matching TRBD1 or TRBD2 (5 bases each). V shed 6 bases and J shed 2 bases, with 9 bases lying between them. This CDR3 is built from 13 residues. Germline V gives CDR1 MNHEY, CDR2 SVGAGI. For the CDR3, the DNA is TGTGCCAGCAGCGGGGCAAACACAGATACGCAGTATTTT. Translation gives CASSGANTDTQYF.

This chain joins TRBV28 and TRBJ2-3; unclear D gene. The V gene lost 6 bases and the J gene lost 1 base, with 14 bases spanning the gap. Germline V CDR1 and CDR2: MDHEN, SYDVKM. The CDR3 is made up of 15 amino acids. In nucleotides, the CDR3 is TGTGCCAGCAGACCAAGAGGCAGTGGCACAGATACGCAGTATTTT. This sequence encodes CASRPRGSGTDTQYF.

This chain connects TRBV4-3 to TRBJ2-5, with D maybe TRBD2 (6 bases). Germline V gene data show CDR1 as LGHNA and CDR2 as YSLEER. The CDR3 has 15 residues. With 6 bases removed from V and 2 bases from J, the gap between germline ends came to 16 bases. CDR3 amino acids: CASSPFSGLQETQYF. The CDR3 nucleotides are TGCGCCAGCAGTCCCTTCTCGGGACTGCAAGAGACCCAGTACTTC.

This clonotype has just a few counts. The J gene is TRBJ1-2, the V gene TRBV5-1, with a tentative D call TRBD1 (6 bases). The CDR3 is made up of 13 amino acids. V dropped 3 bases and J dropped 4 bases, with 10 bases sitting between them. Germline CDR1 reads SGHRS; CDR2 reads YFSETQ. The DNA for the CDR3 is TGCGCCAGCAGCTCCGGACAGCCCTATGGCTACACCTTC. Translated, it gives CASSSGQPYGYTF.

This chain links TRBV3-1 with TRBJ2-7, with 8 bases lining up with TRBD2. This CDR3 has 14 residues. Per the germline V gene, CDR1 is LGHDT and CDR2 is YNNKEL (reference sequence). The V gene end was trimmed by 4 bases and the J gene end by 7 bases; junction bases not matched to a gene: 9. The CDR3 protein is CASSPGTRDNEQYF. Here the CDR3 DNA reads TGTGCCAGCAGCCCCGGGACTAGAGACAATGAGCAGTACTTC.

This chain uses TRBV21-1 with TRBJ2-4. Gene TRBJ2-7 matches the end of the DNA better, so the J call may be wrong. TRBV21-1 is assigned pseudogene status. The CDR3 runs 16 residues. In DNA, the CDR3 is TGTGCCAGCAGCAAAGTCTTAATGGCCAACGCCTGCGAGCAGTACTTC. Its protein product is CASSKVLMANACEQYF.

This chain joins TRBV6-6 and TRBJ1-1; tentatively, D is TRBD1 (5 bases). V lost 7 bases and J 1 base, leaving 10 bases between the germline ends. Germline loops: CDR1 MNHNY, CDR2 SVGAGI (reference sequence). The CDR3 has 13 amino acids. The CDR3 sequence is CASTYGGNTEAFF. The CDR3 DNA reads TGTGCCAGCACCTACGGGGGGAACACTGAAGCTTTCTTT.

The chain combines TRBV10-3 with TRBJ1-1; D is undetermined. Deletions cut 0 bases from V and 4 bases from J, with 12 bases between. Germline CDR1 reads ENHRY; CDR2 reads SYGVKD. The CDR3 loop spans 15 amino acids. The CDR3 spells CAISESLQGTTEAFF. As DNA, the CDR3 is TGTGCCATCAGTGAGTCCCTGCAAGGTACCACTGAAGCTTTCTTT.

This clonotype has only one observation. The chain uses TRBV6-2 or TRBV6-3 and TRBJ1-1, with D perhaps TRBD1 (5 bases). This CDR3 comprises 15 residues. From germline, CDR1 is MNHEY and CDR2 SVGEGT. Trimming pared 6 bases from V and 3 bases from J, leaving 17 bases between. CDR3 sequence (DNA): TGTGCCAGCAGCTACGCTGGGGGGAGGGACACTGAAGCTTTCTTT. It yields the protein CASSYAGGRDTEAFF.

This clonotype was seen just once. The CDR3 spells CASKGPQGRLNYGYTF. The CDR3 bases are TGTGCCAGTAAGGGGCCCCAGGGGAGACTTAACTATGGCTACACCTTC. This chain joins TRBV27 and TRBJ1-2; D is perhaps TRBD1 (6 bases). Trimming took 9 bases from V and 1 from J, leaving 21 bases between them. Germline CDR1 reads MNHEY; CDR2 reads SMNVEV (reference sequence). There are 16 residues in the CDR3.